These 18 T cell receptor beta chains originate from one sample sequenced in a study of T cell repertoires in cytomegalovirus infection. TCRdb independently ran MiXCR on the reads; one entry per CDR3 protein. The sample has more than 200,000 distinct CDR3 sequences, roughly 10% seen once. The sequenced material came from PBMCs. These receptors were obtained from a human donor in good health (CMV status not recorded). Some clones in this sample may be carry-over from other donors' samples.

This clonotype has ten or more counts. The chain couples TRBV7-6 to TRBJ2-2; TRBD2 matches 7 bases. Germline values: CDR1 SGHVS, CDR2 FNYEAQ. The V segment lost 0 bases and the J segment 7 bases; nucleotides outside the gene matches: 5. The CDR3 has 15 amino acids. For the CDR3, the DNA is TGTGCCAGCAGCTTAGCGTCAAGCGGGAACGGGGAGCTGTTTTTT. This translates into CASSLASSGNGELFF. Full variable domain (outside the CDR3, taken from reference TRBV7-6 and TRBJ2-2): GAGVSQSPRYKVTKRGQDVALRCDPISGHVSLYWYRQALGQGPEFLTYFNYEAQQDKSGLPNDRFSAERPEGSISTLTIQRTEQRDSAMYRCASSLASSGNGELFFGEGSRLTVL.

This chain links TRBV4-3 with TRBJ1-1; 7 bases align to TRBD1. Germline CDR1 and CDR2: LGHNA and YSLEER. This CDR3 spans 14 amino acids. The trim removed 2 bases at V and 2 bases at J, leaving 2 bases unmatched. The CDR3 reads CASSQTGDNTEAFF. Here the CDR3 DNA reads TGCGCCAGCAGCCAAACAGGGGACAACACTGAAGCTTTCTTT.

Many counts were recorded for this clonotype. The CDR3 spells CASERVQETQYF. DNA for the CDR3: TGTGCCTCAGAGAGGGTTCAAGAGACCCAGTACTTC. The chain combines TRBV7-2 with TRBJ2-5, with D possibly being TRBD2 (5 bases). The germline gives CDR1 SGHTA, CDR2 FQGNSA. The length of the CDR3 is 12 residues. V was pared by 11 bases and J by 2 bases, with 12 bases between.

This clonotype was seen at least ten times. The rearrangement joins TRBV7-2 to TRBJ1-1; no clear D gene. V shed 1 base and J shed 1 base, with 4 bases lying between them. Germline V gives CDR1 SGHTA, CDR2 FQGNSA. The CDR3 spans 13 residues. The CDR3 sequence is CASSLGRNTEAFF. CDR3 bases: TGTGCCAGCAGCTTAGGACGGAACACTGAAGCTTTCTTT.

This clonotype was observed a handful of times. The genes are TRBV12-3 or TRBV12-4 and TRBJ1-2; no definite D call. V lost 8 bases and J lost 4, with 11 bases in between. There are 12 residues in the CDR3. This CDR3 is CASLERGYGYTF. CDR3 bases: TGTGCCAGCCTCGAGCGGGGCTATGGCTACACCTTC.

This clonotype was seen only a few times. The chain employs TRBV11-2 and TRBJ1-1; 8 bases are shared with TRBD1. The trim removed 2 bases at V and 4 bases at J, leaving 3 bases unmatched. The CDR3 length is 14 residues. Germline values: CDR1 SGHAT, CDR2 FQNNGV. CDR3 sequence (DNA): TGTGCCAGCAGCTTAAAAGACAGGGGCACTGAAGCTTTCTTT. Encoded protein: CASSLKDRGTEAFF.

The table lists this clonotype with a few counts. This chain connects TRBV4-2 to TRBJ2-7; 9 bases fit TRBD1. The CDR3 extends over 16 amino acids. V lost 4 bases and J lost 4; bases outside the gene matches: 11. Looked up from germline, CDR1 is LGHNA and CDR2 is YNFKEQ. The CDR3 loop reads CASSPGLGTGSYEQYF. The CDR3 nucleotides are TGTGCCAGCAGCCCAGGGTTGGGGACAGGGTCTTACGAGCAGTACTTC.

In this sample, this clonotype turned up many times. The rearrangement links TRBV7-9 to TRBJ1-1; TRBD1 matches 7 bases. V shed 5 bases and J 1 base; nucleotides not matched to a gene: 7. Germline CDR1 reads SEHNR; CDR2 reads FQNEAQ (reference sequence). This CDR3 region has 15 residues. This chain's CDR3 is CASSPGGVANTEAFF. CDR3 coding DNA: TGTGCCAGCAGCCCAGGGGGGGTGGCGAACACTGAAGCTTTCTTT.

V is TRBV29-1 and J is TRBJ2-2; D ambiguous. The V end was cut by 5 bases, the J end by 7 bases, with 14 bases between. The CDR3 is made up of 13 amino acids. Germline-derived CDR1 and CDR2 are SQVTM and ANQGSEA. This CDR3 reads CSVSGPGFGELFF. In nucleotides, the CDR3 is TGCAGCGTTAGTGGCCCGGGTTTCGGGGAGCTGTTTTTT.

As concerns this clonotype: Possible read error: a much larger clone is one base away. The rearrangement uses TRBV19 and TRBJ1-5; D may be TRBD1 (6 bases). V lost 10 bases and J lost 11, with 24 bases in between. The CDR3 covers 14 residues. Germline V gene lookup returns CDR1 LNHDA and CDR2 SQIVND (reference sequence). CDR3: CANKGEGVTAAQHF. In DNA form, the CDR3 reads TGTGCCAACAAAGGCGAGGGGGTGACTGCCGCCCAGCATTTT.

The table lists this clonotype with many counts. V usage is TRBV7-9 and J usage is TRBJ1-1; D perhaps matches TRBD1 (6 bases). Trimming shortened V by 5 bases and J by 11 bases, and 18 bases separated the two germline ends. CDR1 and CDR2 from the germline V gene are SEHNR and FQNEAQ (reference sequence). The CDR3 totals 13 residues. The CDR3 sequence is CASSAPGQGFAFF. As DNA, the CDR3 is TGTGCCAGCAGCGCGCCGGGACAAGGGTTTGCTTTCTTT.

This clonotype has ten or more counts. The chain couples TRBV7-2 to TRBJ2-3; D not resolved. V was trimmed by 2 bases and J by 2 bases, leaving 17 bases between them. Per germline, CDR1 SGHTA and CDR2 FQGNSA. The CDR3 consists of 17 residues. CDR3 in DNA: TGTGCCAGCAGCTTATCCGGGTCAGAAGCTACCACAGATACGCAGTATTTT. Its protein product is CASSLSGSEATTDTQYF.

A few counts support this clonotype. The chain carries TRBV6-1 and TRBJ2-5; 12 nucleotides agree with TRBD2. CDR1 is MNHNS and CDR2 is SASEGT in the germline V gene. This CDR3 comprises 14 residues. V shed 7 bases and J 7 bases; nucleotides not matched to a gene: 7. CDR3 in DNA: TGTGCCAGCAACCCTAGCGGGAGGGCCGGGACCCAGTACTTC. It specifies CASNPSGRAGTQYF.

Ten or more counts support this clonotype. This chain uses TRBV7-2 with TRBJ2-7; 12 bases match TRBD2. Germline lookup yields CDR1 SGHTA and CDR2 FQGNSA. Trimming took 1 base from V and 6 from J; bases not matched to a gene: 4. The CDR3 runs 15 residues. CDR3 DNA: TGTGCCAGCAGCTTAGTTCTAGCGGGAGGGCCCGAGCAGTACTTC. Its protein is CASSLVLAGGPEQYF.

This clonotype was observed many times. The genes are TRBV4-1 and TRBJ1-1; 7 bases line up with TRBD1. The V gene's germline CDR1 is MGHRA and CDR2 YSYEKL. CDR3 length: 17 amino acids. The V segment lost 0 bases and the J segment 6 bases; nucleotides outside the gene matches: 13. This CDR3 reads CASSQDPGEGARAEAFF. CDR3 bases: TGCGCCAGCAGCCAAGATCCAGGGGAGGGGGCGCGCGCTGAAGCTTTCTTT.

This clonotype was picked up many times. V and J are TRBV12-3 or TRBV12-4 and TRBJ1-5; D remains unclear. The CDR3 length is 14 residues. V was pared by 0 bases and J by 1 base, with 4 bases between. The CDR3 region is CASSLAESNQPQHF. CDR3 DNA sequence: TGTGCCAGCAGTTTAGCGGAGAGCAATCAGCCCCAGCATTTT.

The sample holds many counts of this clonotype. The rearrangement links TRBV6-2 or TRBV6-3 to TRBJ2-2, with TRBD2 as a possible D gene (5 bases). The ends were cut back, 2 bases at V and 5 bases at J, with 9 bases in the middle. Germline loops: CDR1 MNHEY, CDR2 SVGEGT. The CDR3 spans 14 residues. The CDR3 loop is CASSYREGTGELFF. DNA of the CDR3: TGTGCCAGCAGTTACCGAGAGGGAACCGGGGAGCTGTTTTTT.

The chain uses TRBV28 and TRBJ1-5; no clear D. V was shortened by 5 bases and J by 0 bases, with 14 bases between the two germline ends. The CDR3 extends over 16 amino acids. The germline V gene encodes CDR1 MDHEN and CDR2 SYDVKM. The CDR3 spells CASSPRGKGSNQPQHF. The CDR3 DNA reads TGTGCCAGCAGTCCCCGAGGAAAGGGTAGCAATCAGCCCCAGCATTTT.